This entry is about one TCR beta chain. There is no known antigen for this receptor. Per-base qualities were not stored, and no clone one base away is much larger. The sample is drawn from a study of blood T cell repertoires in COVID-19 (dated by TCRdb to between 2020 and 2021). Concerning the study at large: Samples covering the acute and convalescent phases of COVID-19 were provided by collaborators in the United States, Italy and Spain. Samples came from the ongoing ImmuneRACE study (first 160 participants) plus 1,254 subjects from 6 global collaborators. The repertoires were released in a freely available public database meant as a resource for research on the immune response to SARS-CoV-2. Deeply sampled blood TCRbeta repertoires from subjects exposed to, actively infected with, or recovered from COVID-19 were included in the dataset. Where HLA class I and class II types were available, the types were taken from metadata supplied by the sample provider, not from assay-based typing. The material from the prospective study consisted of cDNA or gDNA derived from T cells, B-cell-depleted T cells, or PBMCs. Nearly every sample came with metadata listing a de-identified subject ID, COVID-19 status, age in years and sex.

What the authors observed across the whole study: The amount of clinical and demographic metadata varied by source and participant and was provided uncurated.

Each collaborating institution followed its own protocols to collect whole blood in K2EDTA tubes. For TCRbeta analysis, collaborators shipped samples in one of three forms: frozen whole blood, isolated PBMCs, or DNA extracted from either of those sample types. TCRbeta CDR3 regions were amplified from genomic DNA using the immunoSEQ Assay, a bias-controlled multiplex PCR. Processing in the source paper ran as follows. The number of nucleated cells in each sample was estimated from the amplification of reference gene primers within the assay. To quantify the absolute abundance of each unique TCRbeta CDR3 rearrangement, sequence reads were collapsed and filtered. Productive Simpson clonality was computed per sample as the square root of Simpson's diversity index over productive rearrangements. TCRdb limited this immuneACCESS table to in-frame rearrangements with V and J called. A share of clones is missing; checked studies link under half to unresolved V genes, and the rest is unexplained. That table supplies the V and J calls and clone size; D and trimming were determined from the DNA. A total of approximately 110,000 clones appear in this sample, 75% to 90% of them only once. Clones ranked in the top ten supply under 0.85% of the sample.

Sequenced material: peripheral blood. The clonotype was recovered from a woman aged 70-85 years with acute or convalescent COVID-19.

The CDR3 region has the sequence CASEPTASSGNTIYF. The sequenced DNA: TGTGCCTCCGAACCGACAGCGAGCTCTGGAAACACCATATATTTT. Recombination linked TRBV30 to TRBJ1-3, and TRBD1 may be the D gene, going by 5 matching bases. The CDR3 sequence holds 15 residues, the cysteine and phenylalanine included. This entry keeps only the CDR3 DNA: 45 bases, framed from base 1. The germline ends are 16 bases apart after V is trimmed by 7 bases and J by 0 bases. The germline V gene (reference sequence) specifies GTSNPN as CDR1 and SVGIG as CDR2.